A single sample gave rise to the 20 T cell receptor beta chains below, sequenced in a study of blood T cell repertoires in COVID-19. Here immunoSEQ multiplex PCR was the method, and the copy in TCRdb shows in-frame clones only, minus some. This sample has almost 250,000 clones; around nine tenths occur once, and the top ten carry 3.5% to 5%. The sample comprised PBMCs or T cells enriched from blood (not recorded which). These TCRs come from a woman aged 30 to 39 who had recovered from COVID-19.

This clone has just a few counts. V gene TRBV9 combines with J gene TRBJ2-1; 11 bases line up with TRBD2. The CDR3 loop spans 15 amino acids. Germline V lookup: CDR1 SGDLS, CDR2 YYNGEE. J gave up 6 bases and V 0 bases, and 2 bases lay outside the gene matches. The CDR3 DNA reads TGTGCCAGCAGCGTAGTAGCGGGAGGGCGCAATGAGCAGTTCTTC. Its translation: CASSVVAGGRNEQFF.

The chain links TRBV6-5 to TRBJ1-1; TRBD1 matches at 7 bases. This CDR3 contains 15 residues. In germline, CDR1 is MNHEY, CDR2 SVGAGI. Trimming took 6 bases from V and 4 from J; bases not matched to a gene: 11. As DNA, the CDR3 is TGTGCCAGCAGACGGGACAGCAGTCGGGGCACTGAAGCTTTCTTT. This encodes CASRRDSSRGTEAFF.

This clone was observed a handful of times. The CDR3 loop is CASSGGQGIGNTIYF. The DNA for the CDR3 is TGTGCCAGCAGCGGCGGACAGGGGATTGGAAACACCATATATTTT. The chain has TRBV9 and TRBJ1-3; 9 bases fit TRBD1. The germline gives CDR1 SGDLS, CDR2 YYNGEE. The junction had 4 bases not matched to a gene; V was cut back by 3 bases and J by 3 bases. The CDR3 contains 15 residues.

This clone has a single count. This chain uses TRBV6-6 with TRBJ1-2; D not resolved. Trimming removed 0 bases at V and 1 base at J, with 9 bases between. The V gene's germline CDR1 is MNHNY and CDR2 SVGAGI (reference sequence). This CDR3 is 15 amino acids long. The CDR3, as DNA: TGTGCCAGCAGTTACTCAGAGACTAATAACTATGGCTACACCTTC. It encodes CASSYSETNNYGYTF.

The chain employs TRBV6-5 and TRBJ1-1, with 9 bases that match TRBD1. Germline V lookup: CDR1 MNHEY, CDR2 SVGAGI. Trimming at V came to 6 bases and at J to 10 bases, leaving 12 bases not matched to a gene. The CDR3 has 14 residues. The chain's CDR3 is CASRLTQGARGAFF. In DNA, the CDR3 is TGTGCCAGCAGACTTACACAGGGGGCGCGGGGAGCTTTCTTT.

V is TRBV28 and J is TRBJ1-4, with 7 bases fitting TRBD1. This CDR3 region has 15 residues. The V segment lost 5 bases and the J segment 7 bases; nucleotides outside the gene matches: 10. Looked up from germline, CDR1 is MDHEN and CDR2 is SYDVKM. The CDR3 region is CASSVPGGGTEKLFF. DNA for the CDR3: TGTGCCAGCAGTGTCCCCGGAGGGGGCACTGAAAAACTGTTTTTT.

The chain carries TRBV4-3 and TRBJ1-2, with 8 bases identical to TRBD1. Trimming at V came to 0 bases and at J to 7 bases, leaving 7 bases not matched to a gene. The length of the CDR3 is 15 residues. Per germline, CDR1 LGHNA and CDR2 YSLEER. The DNA for the CDR3 is TGCGCCAGCAGCCAAGAATTACAGGGGGATTTTGGCTACACCTTC. It codes for CASSQELQGDFGYTF.

The rearrangement links TRBV27 to TRBJ2-4; unclear D gene. Germline V gives CDR1 MNHEY, CDR2 SMNVEV (reference sequence). The length of the CDR3 is 17 residues. The V and J ends lost 4 bases and 2 bases respectively, with 18 bases between them. The CDR3 loop is CASSSAALRLTKNIQYF. The CDR3 DNA is TGTGCCAGCAGTTCCGCCGCTCTGAGGCTAACCAAAAACATTCAGTACTTC.

The genes are TRBV19 and TRBJ1-1; TRBD1 is a possible D gene (5 bases). CDR1 is LNHDA, CDR2 SQIVND, per germline (reference sequence). The CDR3 is made up of 16 amino acids. The ends were cut back, 5 bases at V and 4 bases at J, with 20 bases in the middle. The CDR3 loop reads CASSAPPREVGTEAFF. CDR3 bases: TGTGCCAGTAGTGCCCCCCCCAGGGAAGTGGGCACTGAAGCTTTCTTT.

This clone appeared a single time. The chain has TRBV28 and TRBJ2-3, with 10 bases that match TRBD2. This CDR3 is 14 amino acids long. CDR1 and CDR2 (germline): MDHEN, SYDVKM. V trimming: 8 bases; J trimming: 1 base; junction bases outside the gene matches: 3. In nucleotides, the CDR3 is TGTGCCAGCCTGCTAGCGGGGGGCACAGATACGCAGTATTTT. It is translated as CASLLAGGTDTQYF.

CDR3 residues: CASSTGTSGLNEQFF. The CDR3 DNA sequence: TGCGCCAGCAGCACCGGGACTAGCGGGCTAAATGAGCAGTTCTTC. This sequence joins TRBV5-1 and TRBJ2-1; 12 bases line up with TRBD2. This CDR3 is 15 amino acids long. The V gene end was trimmed by 4 bases and the J gene end by 7 bases; junction bases not matched to a gene: 6. The germline gives CDR1 SGHRS, CDR2 YFSETQ.

The V gene is TRBV15, the J gene TRBJ1-4, with D perhaps TRBD1 (6 bases). CDR3 length: 15 residues. The germline gives CDR1 LNHNV, CDR2 YYDKDF (reference sequence). Deletions cut 0 bases from V and 7 bases from J, with 12 bases between. CDR3 coding DNA: TGTGCCACCAGCAGAGATGGTAGGGGGGGTGAAAAACTGTTTTTT. It encodes CATSRDGRGGEKLFF.

This clone was seen a handful of times. The chain carries TRBV9 and TRBJ2-7; TRBD1 is a possible D gene (5 bases). The germline V and J ends were trimmed by 0 bases and 5 bases, with 9 bases remaining between them. Germline-derived CDR1 and CDR2 are SGDLS and YYNGEE. The CDR3 consists of 13 residues. CDR3 DNA sequence: TGTGCCAGCAGCGTAGCTTTAGGGGACGAGCAGTACTTC. It encodes CASSVALGDEQYF. The full variable domain, completed using reference TRBV9 and TRBJ2-7, is DSGVTQTPKHLITATGQRVTLRCSPRSGDLSVYWYQQSLDQGLQFLIQYYNGEERAKGNILERFSAQQFPDLHSELNLSSLELGDSALYFCASSVALGDEQYFGPGTRLTVT.

This rearrangement joins TRBV28 to TRBJ2-2; 11 bases line up with TRBD2. There are 15 residues in the CDR3. Trimming removed 3 bases from V and 4 bases from J; junction bases left unmatched: 1. CDR1 and CDR2 from the germline V gene are MDHEN and SYDVKM. The DNA of the CDR3 is TGTGCCAGCAGTTTTAGCGGGAGGGGCACCGGGGAGCTGTTTTTT. Amino acids: CASSFSGRGTGELFF.

The chain joins TRBV7-8 to TRBJ2-5, with 8 bases aligning to TRBD2. The CDR3 spans 13 residues. After removal of 11 bases from V and 5 bases from J, the junction contained 10 bases not matched to a gene. Looked up from germline, CDR1 is SGHVS and CDR2 is FQNEAQ. In DNA, the CDR3 is TGTGCCCTCGGGGGGGGGAACGCGGAGACCCAGTACTTC. Protein: CALGGGNAETQYF.

The rearrangement joins TRBV28 to TRBJ2-5, with TRBD2 matching over 12 bases. Unmatched junction bases numbered 6, after V lost 5 bases and J lost 5 bases. This CDR3 comprises 15 residues. The germline CDR1 and CDR2 sequences are MDHEN and SYDVKM. The CDR3 nucleotides are TGTGCCAGCAGTATACGACTAGCGGGAGTGGAGACCCAGTACTTC. It yields the protein CASSIRLAGVETQYF.

The chain employs TRBV5-4 and TRBJ2-7; TRBD1 is a possible D gene (6 bases). Between the trimmed V and J ends, which lost 0 bases and 5 bases, there was a span of 9 bases. The length of the CDR3 is 13 residues. From germline, CDR1 is SGHNT and CDR2 YYREEE (reference sequence). The CDR3 here is CASSLAGAHEQYF. The CDR3 DNA follows: TGTGCCAGCAGCTTGGCAGGGGCCCACGAGCAGTACTTC.

In its sample, this clone was seen once. The chain links TRBV7-9 to TRBJ1-2, with D possibly TRBD1 on 5 matching bases. Germline-derived CDR1 and CDR2 are SEHNR and FQNEAQ (reference sequence). The CDR3 has 14 amino acids. V dropped 1 base and J dropped 8 bases, with 14 bases sitting between them. CDR3 bases: TGTGCCAGCAGCTTAGGACAGCTGTTGAGGGGCTACACCTTC. It translates to CASSLGQLLRGYTF.

The rearrangement joins TRBV5-6 to TRBJ2-6, with 9 positions matching TRBD1. This CDR3 spans 17 amino acids. Germline V lookup: CDR1 SGHDT, CDR2 YYEEEE. Germline trimming cut 4 bases from V and 0 bases from J; bases unmatched to any gene: 5. The CDR3 sequence is CASSQRDRVSGANVLTF. The DNA for the CDR3 is TGTGCCAGCAGCCAAAGGGACAGGGTCTCTGGGGCCAACGTCCTGACTTTC.

This clone was counted a single time. CDR3 sequence: CASSQEAPLENEKLFF. The CDR3 nucleotides read TGTGCCAGCAGCCAAGAGGCGCCGCTAGAGAATGAAAAACTGTTTTTT. The chain combines TRBV4-2 with TRBJ1-4; unclear D gene. The germline V and J ends were trimmed by 0 bases and 5 bases, with 13 bases remaining between them. Per the germline V gene, CDR1 is LGHNA and CDR2 is YNFKEQ. The CDR3 length is 16 residues.